The clone carrying this T cell receptor beta chain came up a few times. The data originate from a study of lymphopenia after photon versus proton radiotherapy. Using immunoSEQ multiplex PCR, the repertoire was profiled, and TCRdb retains in-frame clones only, with some absent. Among 6,000 to 8,500 clones listed, 85% to 90% were seen once. Trimming stripped 0 bases from V and 0 bases from J, with 9 bases between. The CDR3 sequence is 16 residues long. Germline assignment: CDR1 SGHDT and CDR2 YYEEEE. The chain is built from TRBV5-6 and TRBJ2-2; D may be TRBD2 (6 bases). The source material was peripheral blood, sampled from a patient treated with photon-based radiotherapy. The clonotype comes from a man in his 60s with cholangiocarcinoma. The DNA of the CDR3 is TGTGCCAGCAGCTTGGCGGGGGACCCGAACACCGGGGAGCTGTTTTTT. Encoded protein: CASSLAGDPNTGELFF. The variable domain in full, completed from reference TRBV5-6 and TRBJ2-2, reads DAGVTQSPTHLIKTRGQQVTLRCSPKSGHDTVSWYQQALGQGPQFIFQYYEEEERQRGNFPDRFSGHQFPNYSSELNVNALLLGDSALYLCASSLAGDPNTGELFFGEGSRLTVL.